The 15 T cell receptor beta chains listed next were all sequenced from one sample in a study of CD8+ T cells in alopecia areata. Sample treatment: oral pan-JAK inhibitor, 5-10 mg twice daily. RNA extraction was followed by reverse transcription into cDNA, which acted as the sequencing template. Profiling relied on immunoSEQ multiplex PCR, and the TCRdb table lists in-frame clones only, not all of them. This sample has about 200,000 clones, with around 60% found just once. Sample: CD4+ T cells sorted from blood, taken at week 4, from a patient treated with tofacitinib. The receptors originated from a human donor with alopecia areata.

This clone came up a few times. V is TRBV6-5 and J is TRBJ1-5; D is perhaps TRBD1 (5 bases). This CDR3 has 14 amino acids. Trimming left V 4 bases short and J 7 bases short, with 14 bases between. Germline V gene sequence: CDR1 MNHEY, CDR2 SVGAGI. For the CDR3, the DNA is TGTGCCAGCAGTTCCCGGGGCAGGGCACAGCCCCAGCATTTT. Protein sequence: CASSSRGRAQPQHF.

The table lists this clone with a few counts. The CDR3 spells CASSLPLAGGHEQYF. The CDR3 coding sequence is TGTGCCAGCAGCTTGCCCCTAGCGGGGGGGCACGAGCAGTACTTC. The chain employs TRBV5-4 and TRBJ2-7, with 12 bases that match TRBD2. J lost 5 bases, V lost 1 base, and 4 bases had no gene match. Germline V CDR1 and CDR2: SGHNT, YYREEE (reference sequence). The CDR3 totals 15 residues.

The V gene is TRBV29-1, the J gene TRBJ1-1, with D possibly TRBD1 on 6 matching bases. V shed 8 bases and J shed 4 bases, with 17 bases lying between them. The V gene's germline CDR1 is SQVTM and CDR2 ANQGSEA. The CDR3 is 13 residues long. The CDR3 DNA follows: TGCAGCAGCTCCGGGGGGCAAGTCACTGAAGCTTTCTTT. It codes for CSSSGGQVTEAFF.

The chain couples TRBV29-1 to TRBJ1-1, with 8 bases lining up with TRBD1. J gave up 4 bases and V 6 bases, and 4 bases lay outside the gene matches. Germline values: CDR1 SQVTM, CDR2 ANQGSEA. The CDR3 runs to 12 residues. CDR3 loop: CSVGTGVTEAFF. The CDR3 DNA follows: TGCAGCGTGGGGACAGGTGTCACTGAAGCTTTCTTT.

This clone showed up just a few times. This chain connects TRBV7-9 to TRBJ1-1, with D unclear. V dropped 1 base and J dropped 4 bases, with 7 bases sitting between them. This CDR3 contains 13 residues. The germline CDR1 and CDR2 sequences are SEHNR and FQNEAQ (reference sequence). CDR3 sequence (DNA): TGTGCCAGCAGCTTAGAGGCAGCCACTGAAGCTTTCTTT. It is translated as CASSLEAATEAFF.

CDR3 sequence: CASSQDVGYEQYF. The DNA for the CDR3 is TGCGCCAGCAGCCAAGATGTGGGGTATGAGCAGTACTTC. This sequence joins TRBV4-3 and TRBJ2-7; D gene ambiguous. CDR1 and CDR2 from the germline V gene are LGHNA and YSLEER. V was pared by 0 bases and J by 7 bases, with 10 bases between. The length of the CDR3 is 13 residues.

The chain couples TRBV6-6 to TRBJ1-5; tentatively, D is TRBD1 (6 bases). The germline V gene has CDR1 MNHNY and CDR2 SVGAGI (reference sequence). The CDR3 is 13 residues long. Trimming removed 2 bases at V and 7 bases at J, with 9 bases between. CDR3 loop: CASSYVGGQPQHF. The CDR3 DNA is TGTGCCAGCAGTTACGTAGGGGGACAGCCCCAGCATTTT.

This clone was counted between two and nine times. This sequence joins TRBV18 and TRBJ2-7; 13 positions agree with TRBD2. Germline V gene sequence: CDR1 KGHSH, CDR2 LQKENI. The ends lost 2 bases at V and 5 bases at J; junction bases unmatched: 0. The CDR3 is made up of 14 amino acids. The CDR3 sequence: CASSPGTSGDEQYF. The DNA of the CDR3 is TGTGCCAGCTCACCAGGGACTAGCGGGGACGAGCAGTACTTC.

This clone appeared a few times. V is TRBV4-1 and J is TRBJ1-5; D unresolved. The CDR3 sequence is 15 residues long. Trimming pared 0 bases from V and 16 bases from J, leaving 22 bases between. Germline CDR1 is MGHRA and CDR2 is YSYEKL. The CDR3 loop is CASSQDPTERSSKHF. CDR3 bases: TGCGCCAGCAGCCAAGATCCTACTGAACGGTCCTCAAAACATTTT.

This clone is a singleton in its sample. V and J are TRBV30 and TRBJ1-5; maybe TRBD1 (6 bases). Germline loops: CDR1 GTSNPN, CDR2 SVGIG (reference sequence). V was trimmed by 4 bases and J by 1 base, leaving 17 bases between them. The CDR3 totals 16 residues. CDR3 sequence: CAWTLPGGRSNQPQHF. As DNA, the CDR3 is TGTGCCTGGACCCTCCCCGGGGGCAGGAGCAATCAGCCCCAGCATTTT.

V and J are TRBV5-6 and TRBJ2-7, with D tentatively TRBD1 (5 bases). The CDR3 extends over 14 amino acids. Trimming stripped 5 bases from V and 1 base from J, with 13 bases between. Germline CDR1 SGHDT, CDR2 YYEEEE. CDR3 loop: CASRSDTYSYEQYF. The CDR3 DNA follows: TGTGCCAGCAGATCGGACACCTATTCCTACGAGCAGTACTTC.

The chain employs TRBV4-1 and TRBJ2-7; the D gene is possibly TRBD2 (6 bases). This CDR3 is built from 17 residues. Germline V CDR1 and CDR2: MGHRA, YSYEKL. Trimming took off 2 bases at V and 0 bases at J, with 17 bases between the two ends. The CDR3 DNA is TGCGCCAGCAGCCAAAGGAAATCGGGGACTTTCTCCTACGAGCAGTACTTC. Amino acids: CASSQRKSGTFSYEQYF.

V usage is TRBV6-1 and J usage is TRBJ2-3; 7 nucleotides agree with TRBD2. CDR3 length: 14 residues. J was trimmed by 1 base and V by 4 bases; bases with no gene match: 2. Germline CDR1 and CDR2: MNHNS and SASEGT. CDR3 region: CASSVTSGTDTQYF. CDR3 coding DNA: TGTGCCAGCAGTGTCACTAGCGGCACAGATACGCAGTATTTT.

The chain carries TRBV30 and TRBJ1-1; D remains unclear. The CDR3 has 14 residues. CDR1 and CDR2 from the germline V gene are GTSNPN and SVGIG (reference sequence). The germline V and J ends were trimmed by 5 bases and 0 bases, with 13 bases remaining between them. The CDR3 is CAWVKRTLNTEAFF. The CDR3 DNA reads TGTGCCTGGGTAAAGCGGACGCTGAACACTGAAGCTTTCTTT.

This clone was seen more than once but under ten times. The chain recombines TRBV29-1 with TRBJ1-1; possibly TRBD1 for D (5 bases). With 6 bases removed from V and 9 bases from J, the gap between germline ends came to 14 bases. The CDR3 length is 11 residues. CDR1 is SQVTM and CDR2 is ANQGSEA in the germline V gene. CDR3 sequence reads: CSVELTEKAFF. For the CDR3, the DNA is TGCAGCGTGGAACTGACAGAAAAAGCTTTCTTT.